The 10 T cell receptor beta chains below were found in one sample sequenced in a study of T cells in Graves' hyperthyroidism and ophthalmopathy. The TCR beta CDR3 regions underwent amplification using RNA transcripts as the source. When the TCR CDR3 underwent first-round RT-PCR, the HTBI primer set was used. TCRdb reprocessed the multiplex PCR reads with MiXCR, giving one entry per CDR3 protein. The sample has 600,000 to 900,000 distinct CDR3 sequences, roughly 17% seen once; the top ten hold under 10%. The sequenced sample was blood. The receptors derive from a young man with Graves' hyperthyroidism.

The chain has TRBV5-1 and TRBJ1-1, with no clear D. Germline-derived CDR1 and CDR2 are SGHRS and YFSETQ. Trimming took 0 bases from V and 4 from J, leaving 13 bases between them. The CDR3 loop spans 15 amino acids. CDR3 residues: CASSLAGTQSTEAFF. Here the CDR3 DNA reads TGCGCCAGCAGCTTGGCAGGCACCCAGAGCACTGAAGCTTTCTTT.

This clonotype has at least ten counts. V gene TRBV28 combines with J gene TRBJ2-7; no clear D. The CDR3 covers 13 residues. V gave up 6 bases and J gave up 9 bases, with 18 bases separating them. Germline V lookup: CDR1 MDHEN, CDR2 SYDVKM. For the CDR3, the DNA is TGTGCCAGCAGCCTGTCCGTATTACGCGGGCAGTACTTC. This encodes CASSLSVLRGQYF.

This clonotype came up a few times. J is TRBJ2-5 and V is TRBV4-1; D may correspond to TRBD1 or TRBD2 (6 bases each). Germline CDR1 is MGHRA and CDR2 is YSYEKL. Trimming left V 4 bases short and J 5 bases short, with 26 bases between. The CDR3 consists of 18 residues. CDR3 nucleotide sequence: TGCGCCAGCAGCCGAAAGACCTCGGGGTCAACAGGGAGGGAGACCCAGTACTTC. Residues: CASSRKTSGSTGRETQYF.

V is TRBV19 and J is TRBJ2-1; D gene uncertain. The CDR3 runs to 14 residues. The germline V gene encodes CDR1 LNHDA and CDR2 SQIVND (reference sequence). V lost 3 bases and J lost 2, with 8 bases in between. CDR3 region: CASSIKVTYNEQFF. The CDR3 nucleotides read TGTGCCAGTAGTATTAAGGTTACCTACAATGAGCAGTTCTTC.

This clonotype has ten or more counts. The chain links TRBV24-1 to TRBJ2-2; TRBD1 matches at 9 bases. The V and J ends lost 7 bases and 5 bases, in that order; junction bases with no gene match: 10. The length of the CDR3 is 16 residues. Germline assignment: CDR1 KGHDR and CDR2 SFDVKD. CDR3 sequence reads: CATSAAGTGLTGELFF. The DNA of the CDR3 is TGTGCCACCAGCGCAGCCGGGACAGGGTTAACCGGGGAGCTGTTTTTT.

This clonotype has a count of ten or more. The J gene is TRBJ1-1, the V gene TRBV29-1, with D uncertain. The V gene lost 7 bases and the J gene lost 8 bases, with 14 bases spanning the gap. CDR1 and CDR2 from the germline V gene are SQVTM and ANQGSEA. The CDR3 contains 11 residues. CDR3 DNA sequence: TGCAGCGGGGGAGCGATTCAAGAAGCTTTCTTT. It yields the protein CSGGAIQEAFF. Variable domain in full (rest from reference TRBV29-1 and TRBJ1-1): SAVISQKPSRDICQRGTSLTIQCQVDSQVTMMFWYRQQPGQSLTLIATANQGSEATYESGFVIDKFPISRPNLTFSTLTVSNMSPEDSSIYLCSGGAIQEAFFGQGTRLTVV.

This clonotype was recorded many times. CDR3 sequence: CASSLPHEMPYTEAFF. CDR3 sequence (DNA): TGTGCCAGCAGTTTACCCCATGAGATGCCGTACACTGAAGCTTTCTTT. The chain links TRBV28 to TRBJ1-1; D is unclear. V was cut by 2 bases and J by 3 bases, with 16 bases left in between. Germline V CDR1 and CDR2: MDHEN, SYDVKM. This CDR3 has 16 residues.

The V gene is TRBV13, the J gene TRBJ2-1; tentatively, D is TRBD2 (5 bases). CDR3 length: 13 amino acids. Germline CDR1 and CDR2: PRHDT and FYEKMQ (reference sequence). Trimming shortened V by 2 bases and J by 10 bases, and 12 bases separated the two germline ends. Written as DNA, the CDR3 is TGTGCCAGCAGCTTAAATCTCGGGGAGGAGCAGTTCTTC. Translated, it gives CASSLNLGEEQFF. The full variable domain, in which reference TRBV13 and TRBJ2-1 provide the parts outside the CDR3, is AAGVIQSPRHLIKEKRETATLKCYPIPRHDTVYWYQQGPGQDPQFLISFYEKMQSDKGSIPDRFSAQQFSDYHSELNMSSLELGDSALYFCASSLNLGEEQFFGPGTRLTVL.

In the case of this clonotype: The junction departs from the called germline gene at one end, perhaps through a read error. CDR3 loop: CATSESSSGSSYNEQFF. The DNA for the CDR3 is TGTGCCACCAGTGAATCGTCTAGCGGAAGCTCCTACAATGAGCAGTTCTTC. This sequence joins TRBV27 and TRBJ2-1; 7 positions match TRBD2. The CDR3 has 17 amino acids. CDR1 is MNHEY, CDR2 SMNVEV, per germline (reference sequence).

The sample holds many counts of this clonotype. The chain combines TRBV28 with TRBJ2-7; maybe TRBD1 (5 bases). Per germline, CDR1 MDHEN and CDR2 SYDVKM. The V end was cut by 10 bases, the J end by 5 bases, with 12 bases between. This CDR3 spans 11 amino acids. The CDR3 DNA follows: TGTGCCACCAGGGAATCGGACGAGCAGTACTTC. It codes for CATRESDEQYF.